Reported below is one T cell receptor beta chain. An end of the junction differs from the germline gene, which may be a read error. The source of the sample is a study of OX40 agonist ivuxolimab in advanced cancers. Study overall: Partial responses occurred in three patients (one hepatocellular carcinoma, two cutaneous melanoma).

Libraries were prepared by immunoSEQ multiplex PCR; TCRdb keeps only in-frame clonotypes and omits some of them. Of more than 55,000 clones in the sample, 77% were seen once. The receptor comes from an adult with an advanced solid tumor such as melanoma, head and neck, liver or kidney cancer. The sample consisted of CD4+ or CD8+ T cells sorted from blood, taken in a trial of the OX40 agonist ivuxolimab.

Written as DNA, the CDR3 is TGTGCCAGTAGTATCGGACTAGCGGTTAACAATGGGCAGTTCTTC. This encodes CASSIGLAVNNGQFF. The genes are TRBV19 and TRBJ2-1; 10 nucleotides line up with TRBD2. CDR3 length: 15 residues. Germline values: CDR1 LNHDA, CDR2 SQIVND (reference sequence).